This is a list of T cell receptor beta chains from one sample in a study of cytomegalovirus exposure and HLA in healthy donors. Generated by immunoSEQ multiplex PCR, the TCRdb table keeps only in-frame clones and is missing some. The sample yields some 78,000 clones, about 80% seen once. Sequencing was performed on PBMCs. The receptors shown here come from a woman aged 45 to 65 in good health and CMV-seropositive. CDR3s include the opening cysteine and the closing phenylalanine or tryptophan. The order of the fields is V gene, J gene, clone size, D gene, CDR3 protein, CDR3 DNA. The D gene is left open where the match is weak. The listing skips clone size in some rows; elsewhere it reads once, few, many or a size class.

TRBV5-1	TRBJ2-1	.	TRBD2	CASSFPALAGGSYNEQFF	TGCGCCAGCAGCTTCCCCGCCTTAGCGGGAGGCTCCTACAATGAGCAGTTCTTC
TRBV7-3	TRBJ2-2	.	TRBD2	CASSRRTSGRTGELFF	TGTGCCAGCAGCCGGAGGACTAGCGGGAGGACCGGGGAGCTGTTTTTT
TRBV2	TRBJ1-2	.	.	CASRIDSIVLYGYTF	TGTGCCAGCAGGATCGACAGTATCGTTCTCTATGGCTACACCTTC
TRBV19	TRBJ2-3	.	TRBD2	CASKRGATTDTQYF	TGTGCCAGTAAGCGGGGGGCGACCACAGATACGCAGTATTTT
TRBV11-3	TRBJ2-5	.	TRBD2	CASSLGGLAGTQETQYF	TGTGCCAGCAGCTTAGGGGGACTAGCGGGAACCCAAGAGACCCAGTACTTC
TRBV4-1	TRBJ1-1	few	.	CASSHPQVNTEAFF	TGCGCCAGCAGCCACCCACAAGTGAACACTGAAGCTTTCTTT
TRBV5-6	TRBJ1-5	.	TRBD1	CASSRRGRGYQPQHF	TGTGCCAGCAGTCGCAGGGGGCGAGGGTATCAGCCCCAGCATTTT
TRBV5-4	TRBJ2-1	.	.	CASSITRNEQFF	TGTGCCAGCAGCATCACTAGAAATGAGCAGTTCTTC
TRBV7-8	TRBJ2-2	.	.	CASSLNPRQGELFF	TGTGCCAGCAGCTTAAACCCGCGGCAAGGGGAGCTGTTTTTT
TRBV19	TRBJ1-2	.	TRBD1	CASSPRSGTGYGYTF	TGTGCCAGTAGTCCCAGATCCGGGACAGGGTATGGCTACACCTTC
TRBV7-8	TRBJ2-7	.	TRBD1	CASSGYRGAEQYF	TGTGCCAGCAGCGGCTACAGGGGAGCCGAGCAGTACTTC
TRBV2	TRBJ1-4	.	TRBD1	CASIAGGSSNEKLFF	TGTGCCAGCATTGCAGGGGGCTCAAGTAATGAAAAACTGTTTTTT
TRBV6-6	TRBJ1-5	.	.	CASSFEGSHSNQPQHF	TGTGCCAGCAGTTTCGAGGGATCTCACAGCAATCAGCCCCAGCATTTT
TRBV30	TRBJ2-5	.	.	CAWSVLEKQETQYF	TGTGCCTGGAGTGTACTGGAGAAACAAGAGACCCAGTACTTC
TRBV9	TRBJ1-1	.	.	CASSPGGGPNTEAFF	TGTGCCAGCAGCCCCGGGGGGGGGCCGAACACTGAAGCTTTCTTT
TRBV6-1	TRBJ1-1	.	.	CASRGRDRKNTEAFF	TGTGCCAGCAGGGGGAGGGACCGTAAGAACACTGAAGCTTTCTTT
TRBV11-2	TRBJ1-4	once	TRBD1	CASSFRPPGQGNEKLFF	TGTGCCAGCAGCTTTAGACCACCGGGACAGGGGAATGAAAAACTGTTTTTT
TRBV5-6	TRBJ2-3	.	TRBD1	CASTLPGQALFTDTQYF	TGTGCCAGCACCTTGCCGGGACAGGCCCTTTTCACAGATACGCAGTATTTT
TRBV21-1	TRBJ2-1	.	.	CASSKATSGSYNEQFF	TGTGCCAGCAGCAAAGCGACTAGCGGGAGCTACAATGAGCAGTTCTTC
TRBV6-1	TRBJ1-2	few	.	CASGVDTGSSYGYTF	TGTGCCAGCGGAGTCGACACAGGGAGCAGCTATGGCTACACCTTC
TRBV7-8	TRBJ2-7	.	.	CASSPRLEAIYEQYF	TGTGCCAGCAGCCCGAGACTAGAAGCAATCTACGAGCAGTACTTC
TRBV10-3	TRBJ2-1	.	TRBD1	CAITRQGGDEQFF	TGTGCCATCACGAGACAGGGTGGGGATGAGCAGTTCTTC
TRBV6-5	TRBJ1-2	.	.	CASRSYGIQNYGYTF	TGTGCCAGCAGGAGCTACGGGATCCAAAACTATGGCTACACCTTC
TRBV9	TRBJ1-2	.	.	CASSVDSGVVGYTF	TGTGCCAGCAGCGTCGACTCGGGGGTTGTTGGCTACACCTTC
TRBV27	TRBJ1-1	.	TRBD1	CASSFGTANTEAFF	TGTGCCAGCAGTTTTGGGACAGCTAACACTGAAGCTTTCTTT
TRBV6-6	TRBJ2-3	once	.	CASRGLGAQRSDTQYF	TGTGCCAGCAGAGGGTTGGGGGCTCAGCGCTCGGATACGCAGTATTTT
TRBV19	TRBJ1-1	.	.	CASKSDPNTEAFF	TGTGCCAGTAAAAGCGACCCGAACACTGAAGCTTTCTTT
TRBV11-3	TRBJ2-1	.	.	CASSGRYNEQFF	TGTGCCAGCTCGGGGAGATACAATGAGCAGTTCTTC
TRBV5-4	TRBJ2-2	.	.	CASSYGQGVTGELFF	TGTGCCAGCAGCTACGGACAAGGGGTCACCGGGGAGCTGTTTTTT
TRBV19	TRBJ2-1	.	.	CASSLGGSYNEQFF	TGTGCCAGTAGTCTTGGGGGGTCCTACAATGAGCAGTTCTTC
TRBV5-1	TRBJ2-5	.	TRBD2	CASSVGAGGRETQYF	TGCGCCAGCAGCGTAGGAGCGGGAGGGAGGGAGACCCAGTACTTC
TRBV9	TRBJ2-2	once	TRBD2	CASSPLELAGPWGELFF	TGTGCCAGCAGCCCCCTCGAGCTAGCGGGACCCTGGGGGGAGCTGTTTTTT
TRBV4-2	TRBJ2-2	.	.	CASSVDTGELFF	TGTGCCAGCTCGGTCGACACCGGGGAGCTGTTTTTT
TRBV2	TRBJ2-3	.	TRBD2	CAGGTSTDTQYF	TGTGCGGGGGGGACTAGCACAGATACGCAGTATTTT
TRBV19	TRBJ2-5	once	TRBD1	CASSIDRQGARETQYF	TGTGCCAGTAGTATAGATCGCCAGGGGGCGAGAGAGACCCAGTACTTC
TRBV7-6	TRBJ2-2	once	TRBD2	CASSPQAGTSGTGELFF	TGTGCCAGCAGCCCACAGGCCGGGACTAGCGGGACCGGGGAGCTGTTTTTT
TRBV2	TRBJ1-1	.	.	CASSEQGRLMNTEAFF	TGTGCCAGCAGTGAGCAGGGGCGACTAATGAACACTGAAGCTTTCTTT
TRBV9	TRBJ1-6	once	.	CASSQPGSNSPLHF	TGTGCCAGCAGTCAACCGGGATCCAATTCACCCCTCCACTTT
TRBV19	TRBJ1-6	.	TRBD1	CASSTGGNSPLHF	TGTGCCAGTAGTACAGGGGGTAATTCACCCCTCCACTTT
TRBV30	TRBJ1-1	.	TRBD1	CAWVTWGQRMNTEAFF	TGTGCCTGGGTTACCTGGGGACAGCGCATGAACACTGAAGCTTTCTTT
TRBV11-2	TRBJ1-2	few	TRBD1	CASSRDRVRVPGYTF	TGTGCCAGCAGCCGGGACAGGGTACGGGTTCCTGGCTACACCTTC
TRBV5-4	TRBJ2-7	.	TRBD2	CASSLNGGALSEQYF	TGTGCCAGCAGCTTGAACGGGGGGGCACTTTCTGAGCAGTACTTC